This TCR beta chain is drawn from a study of OX40 agonist ivuxolimab in advanced cancers. Study overall: All patients had ivuxolimab intravenously every 2 weeks at 0.01 to 10 mg/kg. Partial responses, seen in three patients, involved one hepatocellular carcinoma and two cutaneous melanomas.

Generated by immunoSEQ multiplex PCR, the TCRdb table keeps only in-frame clones and is missing some. The sample lists over 50,000 clones; over 80% were seen once. Broader study findings: Dose levels from 0.1 to 3.0 mg/kg saw CD4+ and CD8+ blood T cells expand clonally by week 6. In general, CD8+ T cells held more expanded clones than CD4+ did, on average.

This clone was observed a few times. What it binds is unknown. This clonotype was obtained from an adult with an advanced solid tumor such as melanoma, head and neck, liver or kidney cancer. The input for sequencing was CD4+ or CD8+ T cells sorted from blood, taken in a trial of the OX40 agonist ivuxolimab.

CDR3 loop: CASSQGESTDTQYF. The CDR3 nucleotides are TGCGCCAGCAGCCAGGGCGAAAGCACAGATACGCAGTATTTT. The chain carries TRBV5-1 and TRBJ2-3; possible D gene TRBD1, 5 bases. In germline, CDR1 is SGHRS, CDR2 YFSETQ. V lost 4 bases to trimming and J lost 0 bases, with 9 bases between them. The CDR3 is 14 amino acids.